This passage covers 18 T cell receptor beta chains from one sample sequenced in a study of human T cells and chemical hapten exposure. MiXCR, run by TCRdb on the RACE reads, gives a single entry per CDR3 protein. The table shows 150,000 to 200,000 distinct CDR3 sequences, with 24% occurring only once. As for time point: patch test 3, about 24 weeks after DPC sensitization. The treatment: therapeutic diphenylcyclopropenone sensitization with weekly scalp DPC. Specimen: whole blood, collected in connection with sensitization to the hapten diphenylcyclopropenone (DPC). Receptor source: a woman between 40 and 50 years old with alopecia areata. Some clones in this sample may be carry-over from other donors' samples.

V and J are TRBV28 and TRBJ1-2, with 9 bases aligning to TRBD1. Trimming at V came to 5 bases and at J to 3 bases, leaving 7 bases not matched to a gene. This CDR3 has 15 residues. From germline, CDR1 is MDHEN and CDR2 SYDVKM. As DNA, the CDR3 is TGTGCCAGCAGTAATAACAGGGGGCCTGACTATGGCTACACCTTC. Amino acid sequence: CASSNNRGPDYGYTF.

This clonotype appeared a few times. V usage is TRBV19 and J usage is TRBJ1-5; 9 nucleotides match TRBD1. Trimming removed 4 bases from V and 3 bases from J; junction bases left unmatched: 4. Germline V gene lookup returns CDR1 LNHDA and CDR2 SQIVND (reference sequence). The CDR3 spans 15 residues. In nucleotides, the CDR3 is TGTGCCAGTAGTAGGGGACAGGGACCCAATCAGCCCCAGCATTTT. Translating it yields CASSRGQGPNQPQHF.

For the CDR3, the DNA is TGTGCCAGCAGCCCCGGACTAGCGGGAGGAATAGATACGCAGTATTTT. It codes for CASSPGLAGGIDTQYF. This chain uses TRBV11-2 with TRBJ2-3; 14 bases align to TRBD2. J gave up 5 bases and V 5 bases, and 6 bases lay outside the gene matches. Germline CDR1 SGHAT, CDR2 FQNNGV. CDR3 length: 16 amino acids.

This clonotype was detected many times. The chain has TRBV2 and TRBJ2-3, with 11 bases that match TRBD2. After removal of 5 bases from V and 4 bases from J, the junction contained 2 bases not matched to a gene. The CDR3 is made up of 14 amino acids. Germline V gene data show CDR1 as SNHLY and CDR2 as FYNNEI. This CDR3 is CASSTSGRADTQYF. The CDR3 DNA sequence: TGTGCCAGCAGTACTAGCGGGAGAGCAGATACGCAGTATTTT.

This rearrangement joins TRBV5-1 to TRBJ2-7, with 15 bases matching TRBD2. Trimming cost V 4 bases and J 2 bases; bases outside gene matches: 7. Germline assignment: CDR1 SGHRS and CDR2 YFSETQ. This CDR3 contains 17 residues. The CDR3 region has the DNA TGCGCCAGCAGCCTATATGGACTAGCGGGAGGGGCCTACGAGCAGTACTTC. Its protein product is CASSLYGLAGGAYEQYF.

This clonotype was observed a few times. This rearrangement joins TRBV7-9 to TRBJ2-5; the match to TRBD1 covers 7 bases. The CDR3 runs 14 residues. The V and J ends lost 3 bases and 5 bases, in that order; junction bases with no gene match: 6. The germline CDR1 and CDR2 sequences are SEHNR and FQNEAQ (reference sequence). The CDR3 bases are TGTGCCAGCAGCTTCGAAGGGGGCTCGGAGACCCAGTACTTC. Its translation is CASSFEGGSETQYF.

The V gene is TRBV10-3, the J gene TRBJ2-7, with D tentatively TRBD2 (6 bases). The V and J ends lost 8 bases and 1 base respectively, with 12 bases between them. The CDR3 totals 13 residues. Germline V CDR1 and CDR2: ENHRY, SYGVKD. The CDR3 loop reads CAIRGERSYEQYF. The CDR3 DNA reads TGTGCCATCCGCGGGGAGCGGTCCTACGAGCAGTACTTC.

V gene TRBV6-2 or TRBV6-3 combines with J gene TRBJ2-7, with TRBD1 identical over 8 bases. Germline assignment: CDR1 MNHEY and CDR2 SVGEGT. V shed 6 bases, J shed 5 bases, and the junction held 12 bases outside the gene matches. The CDR3 sequence is 15 residues long. This CDR3 reads CASSPDGQGINEQYF. CDR3 bases: TGTGCCAGCAGCCCGGACGGACAGGGTATCAACGAGCAGTACTTC.

The CDR3 bases are TGTGCCACCGTGTTTGGGGCAAACGGATACGAGCAGTACTTC. Its protein is CATVFGANGYEQYF. The gene calls are TRBV10-3 and TRBJ2-7; D possibly corresponds to TRBD1 (5 bases). The CDR3 is made up of 14 amino acids. Germline V gene lookup returns CDR1 ENHRY and CDR2 SYGVKD. The V gene lost 10 bases and the J gene lost 4 bases, with 20 bases spanning the gap.

The CDR3 DNA reads TGTGCCAGCAGCCAAGATCTGGCCCCCGGGGAGCTGTTTTTT. Its protein product is CASSQDLAPGELFF. The chain recombines TRBV14 with TRBJ2-2, with D hard to call. V lost 0 bases, J lost 6 bases, and 8 bases lay in between. The length of the CDR3 is 14 residues. The V gene's germline CDR1 is SGHDN and CDR2 FVKESK. Complete variable domain (other parts from reference TRBV14 and TRBJ2-2): EAGVTQFPSHSVIEKGQTVTLRCDPISGHDNLYWYRRVMGKEIKFLLHFVKESKQDESGMPNNRFLAERTGGTYSTLKVQPAELEDSGVYFCASSQDLAPGELFFGEGSRLTVL.

This chain joins TRBV10-3 and TRBJ1-5; unclear D gene. This CDR3 is built from 13 residues. Germline loops: CDR1 ENHRY, CDR2 SYGVKD. With 7 bases removed from V and 1 base from J, the gap between germline ends came to 8 bases. The CDR3 loop is CAITRESNQPQHF. The CDR3 nucleotides read TGTGCCATCACCCGGGAAAGCAATCAGCCCCAGCATTTT.

V gene TRBV6-2 or TRBV6-3 combines with J gene TRBJ2-7; weak D call: TRBD2 (5 bases). V was cut by 2 bases and J by 3 bases, with 8 bases left in between. This CDR3 is 13 amino acids long. CDR1 is MNHEY, CDR2 SVGEGT, per germline. The CDR3 here is CASSYPGIYEQYF. CDR3 nucleotide sequence: TGTGCCAGCAGTTACCCGGGGATCTACGAGCAGTACTTC.

This chain joins TRBV6-5 and TRBJ2-7; 11 nucleotides align to TRBD2. Germline V gene sequence: CDR1 MNHEY, CDR2 SVGAGI. The V gene end was trimmed by 7 bases and the J gene end by 6 bases; junction bases not matched to a gene: 5. The CDR3 totals 13 residues. CDR3 DNA sequence: TGTGCCAGCAAGCTAGCGGGAGGACCCGAGCAGTACTTC. Protein product: CASKLAGGPEQYF.

The chain has TRBV4-3 and TRBJ2-1, with D possibly called TRBD1 or TRBD2 (5 bases each). The germline V gene has CDR1 LGHNA and CDR2 YSLEER. V lost 4 bases and J lost 4, with 17 bases in between. This CDR3 region has 16 residues. CDR3 bases: TGCGCCAGCAGCCTTGAGCAGGGACGGACGTACAATGAGCAGTTCTTC. As protein: CASSLEQGRTYNEQFF.

V gene TRBV6-5 combines with J gene TRBJ1-4; D might be TRBD1 (5 bases). Trimming cost V 2 bases and J 8 bases, with 15 bases left between them. CDR3 length equals 15 residues. Per the germline V gene, CDR1 is MNHEY and CDR2 is SVGAGI. The CDR3 coding sequence is TGTGCCAGCAGTTACGGTCAGGGAACCCCAGAAAAACTGTTTTTT. This codes for CASSYGQGTPEKLFF.

This sequence joins TRBV18 and TRBJ2-7; D is unresolved. CDR1 is KGHSH, CDR2 LQKENI, per germline. V was clipped by 1 base and J by 0 bases, with 7 bases between them. The CDR3 has 14 amino acids. The CDR3 sequence: CASSPQGTSYEQYF. CDR3 nucleotide sequence: TGTGCCAGCTCACCACAGGGTACCTCCTACGAGCAGTACTTC.

This clonotype occurred a few times. The rearrangement joins TRBV29-1 to TRBJ2-2; the D gene is possibly TRBD1 (7 bases). V lost 6 bases to trimming and J lost 5 bases, with 10 bases between them. Germline CDR1 is SQVTM and CDR2 is ANQGSEA. This CDR3 is built from 12 residues. CDR3 sequence: CSVAGGTGELFF. CDR3 coding DNA: TGCAGCGTGGCAGGGGGGACCGGGGAGCTGTTTTTT.

The genes are TRBV5-4 and TRBJ2-3; D may be TRBD2 (5 bases). Per the germline V gene, CDR1 is SGHNT and CDR2 is YYREEE (reference sequence). Trimming removed 0 bases from V and 2 bases from J, with 16 bases in between. The CDR3 is 17 residues long. The CDR3 nucleotides read TGTGCCAGCAGCTTGGAAAGGGTCAGACTATACACAGATACGCAGTATTTT. Translating gives CASSLERVRLYTDTQYF.